These 21 T cell receptor beta chains were all obtained from the same sample, sequenced in a study of T cells in Graves' hyperthyroidism and ophthalmopathy. Regions amplified from RNA transcripts were the TCR beta CDR3 regions. The HTBI primer set was used in a first-round RT-PCR of the TCR CDR3. TCRdb fed the multiplex PCR reads into MiXCR, producing one record per CDR3 protein. The table includes around 300,000 distinct CDR3 sequences, 13% to 15% detected once. Source material: blood. The source of these receptors is a woman in her 50s with Graves' hyperthyroidism that later progressed to Graves' ophthalmopathy.

This clonotype was picked up many times. V and J are TRBV24-1 and TRBJ2-3; D is perhaps TRBD2 (5 bases). V lost 6 bases, J lost 5 bases, and 17 bases lay in between. Germline CDR1 and CDR2: KGHDR and SFDVKD. This CDR3 region has 15 residues. The CDR3 here is CATSSSKGSIDTQYF. CDR3 coding DNA: TGTGCCACCAGTTCCTCGAAAGGGAGTATAGATACGCAGTATTTT.

This clonotype was observed at least ten times. V is TRBV28 and J is TRBJ2-3; TRBD2 matches at 10 bases. Germline values: CDR1 MDHEN, CDR2 SYDVKM. With V trimmed by 3 bases and J by 2 bases, 5 bases remained unmatched. This CDR3 is 16 amino acids long. CDR3 coding DNA: TGTGCCAGCAGTTTCAAACTAGCGGGATTCACAGATACGCAGTATTTT. Translating it yields CASSFKLAGFTDTQYF.

Many counts were recorded for this clonotype. This CDR3 is CASSLGLAEAYEQYF. CDR3 bases: TGTGCCAGCAGCTTGGGACTAGCGGAGGCCTACGAGCAGTACTTC. The chain recombines TRBV5-6 with TRBJ2-7; 9 positions match TRBD2. V lost 0 bases to trimming and J lost 2 bases; unmatched junction nucleotides: 3. CDR3 length equals 15 residues. Germline CDR1 is SGHDT and CDR2 is YYEEEE.

This clonotype was picked up a small number of times. The chain recombines TRBV20-1 with TRBJ2-4, with D possibly being TRBD2 (5 bases). Germline V gene data show CDR1 as DFQATT and CDR2 as SNEGSKA (reference sequence). The CDR3 totals 14 residues. Trimming removed 0 bases at V and 9 bases at J, with 15 bases between. This CDR3 reads CSARDQRVLGIQYF. Written as DNA, the CDR3 is TGCAGTGCTAGAGATCAGAGGGTATTGGGCATTCAGTACTTC.

The chain is built from TRBV20-1 and TRBJ2-1; 11 positions agree with TRBD2. V lost 6 bases, J lost 8 bases, and 15 bases stayed unmatched. The CDR3 length is 16 residues. The germline V gene has CDR1 DFQATT and CDR2 SNEGSKA (reference sequence). CDR3 sequence: CSAAGTSGGRGYEQFF. The CDR3 DNA reads as TGCAGTGCCGCCGGGACTAGCGGAGGCCGGGGCTATGAGCAGTTCTTC.

This clonotype showed up many times. The chain is built from TRBV2 and TRBJ1-5; D not certain. Trimming removed 7 bases at V and 0 bases at J, with 13 bases between. Germline CDR1 is SNHLY and CDR2 is FYNNEI. There are 15 residues in the CDR3. The CDR3 coding sequence is TGTGCCAGCACAAGGGCGACTCATAGCAATCAGCCCCAGCATTTT. Translation: CASTRATHSNQPQHF.

This clonotype was counted ten times or more. The rearrangement uses TRBV2 and TRBJ2-1; no clear D gene. The CDR3 is made up of 11 amino acids. V was clipped by 8 bases and J by 4 bases, with 6 bases between them. Per the germline V gene, CDR1 is SNHLY and CDR2 is FYNNEI. Here the CDR3 DNA reads TGTGCCAGCGTTCCGTACAATGAGCAGTTCTTC. Residues: CASVPYNEQFF.

This sequence joins TRBV15 and TRBJ2-3; 7 bases fit TRBD2. This CDR3 is 15 amino acids long. With 4 bases clipped from V and 6 bases from J, the junction kept 10 bases outside the gene matches. Germline CDR1 and CDR2: LNHNV and YYDKDF (reference sequence). The CDR3 DNA is TGTGCCACCAGCACCCATGCTAGGGGAGGGGATACGCAGTATTTT. Protein product: CATSTHARGGDTQYF.

In this sample, this clonotype turned up a few times. Written as DNA, the CDR3 is TGTGCCAGTAACCAGCGGGAGGGAGATACGCAGTATTTT. This sequence encodes CASNQREGDTQYF. The gene calls are TRBV19 and TRBJ2-3, with TRBD2 identical over 10 bases. CDR3 length: 13 amino acids. Germline values: CDR1 LNHDA, CDR2 SQIVND (reference sequence). With 7 bases clipped from V and 5 bases from J, the junction kept 3 bases outside the gene matches.

In its sample, this clonotype was seen many times. The chain joins TRBV5-1 to TRBJ1-1; D possibly corresponds to TRBD1 (5 bases). The V gene lost 5 bases and the J gene lost 8 bases, with 13 bases spanning the gap. Germline V gene lookup returns CDR1 SGHRS and CDR2 YFSETQ. The CDR3 sequence is 12 residues long. The CDR3 here is CASSLTESEAFF. For the CDR3, the DNA is TGCGCCAGCAGTCTGACAGAATCCGAAGCTTTCTTT.

V and J are TRBV7-9 and TRBJ2-2; D is possibly TRBD2 (5 bases). The CDR3 contains 16 residues. Germline V gene lookup returns CDR1 SEHNR and CDR2 FQNEAQ (reference sequence). V was trimmed by 2 bases and J by 0 bases, leaving 10 bases between them. The CDR3 DNA follows: TGTGCCAGCAGCTTATGGACGGGGACGAACACCGGGGAGCTGTTTTTT. Protein product: CASSLWTGTNTGELFF.

V gene TRBV12-3 or TRBV12-4 combines with J gene TRBJ2-7; a weak D match, TRBD1 (6 bases). The CDR3 is 14 amino acids. V was shortened by 6 bases and J by 3 bases, with 15 bases between the two germline ends. DNA of the CDR3: TGTGCCAGCAGGTCCGGTGGACAGAACTACGAGCAGTACTTC. Translating gives CASRSGGQNYEQYF.

This clonotype occurred many times. CDR3 in DNA: TGCAGCGTTGAGGGCGGAGAGAACACTGAAGCTTTCTTT. This sequence encodes CSVEGGENTEAFF. The chain couples TRBV29-1 to TRBJ1-1; D remains ambiguous. The CDR3 runs to 13 residues. In germline, CDR1 is SQVTM, CDR2 ANQGSEA. Deletions cut 3 bases from V and 1 base from J, with 9 bases between.

The chain carries TRBV5-4 and TRBJ2-2, with D tentatively TRBD1 (5 bases). The V end was cut by 6 bases, the J end by 4 bases, with 10 bases between. CDR3 length: 13 amino acids. Per the germline V gene, CDR1 is SGHNT and CDR2 is YYREEE (reference sequence). The CDR3, as DNA: TGTGCCAGCACCATCGACAGCACCGGGGAGCTGTTTTTT. It is translated as CASTIDSTGELFF. Drawing the rest from reference TRBV5-4 and TRBJ2-2, the complete variable domain is ETGVTQSPTHLIKTRGQQVTLRCSSQSGHNTVSWYQQALGQGPQFIFQYYREEENGRGNFPPRFSGLQFPNYSSELNVNALELDDSALYLCASTIDSTGELFFGEGSRLTVL.

The sample holds many counts of this clonotype. This chain joins TRBV7-9 and TRBJ1-1, with TRBD1 matching 7 bases. The CDR3 has 14 residues. In germline, CDR1 is SEHNR, CDR2 FQNEAQ (reference sequence). V gave up 2 bases and J gave up 3 bases; unmatched junction bases: 3. DNA of the CDR3: TGTGCCAGCAGCTTACTCAGGGGGTACACTGAAGCTTTCTTT. It yields the protein CASSLLRGYTEAFF. The full variable domain, completed using reference TRBV7-9 and TRBJ1-1, is DTGVSQNPRHKITKRGQNVTFRCDPISEHNRLYWYRQTLGQGPEFLTYFQNEAQLEKSRLLSDRFSAERPKGSFSTLEIQRTEQGDSAMYLCASSLLRGYTEAFFGQGTRLTVV.

This clonotype was seen at least ten times. CDR3 protein: CASSLPTGMNTEAFF. CDR3 sequence (DNA): TGTGCCAGCAGTTTACCCACAGGAATGAACACTGAAGCTTTCTTT. The gene calls are TRBV28 and TRBJ1-1; a possible D gene is TRBD1 (5 bases). Germline V lookup: CDR1 MDHEN, CDR2 SYDVKM. V was pared by 2 bases and J by 0 bases, with 10 bases between. This CDR3 has 15 amino acids.

This chain joins TRBV11-3 and TRBJ2-1; 7 bases map to TRBD2. Trimming cost V 3 bases and J 1 base; bases outside gene matches: 3. The CDR3 consists of 15 residues. Per germline, CDR1 SGHNT and CDR2 YENEEA. The CDR3 sequence: CASSLRESSYNEQFF. The DNA of the CDR3 is TGTGCCAGCAGCTTGCGGGAGTCGTCCTACAATGAGCAGTTCTTC.

As to this clonotype: It may be a read error: a sequence one base away is much more abundant. CDR3 sequence reads: CASAPGTIGELFF. DNA of the CDR3: TGCGCCAGCGCCCCCGGGACGATCGGGGAGCTGTTTTTT. The rearrangement joins TRBV5-1 to TRBJ2-2; the D call may be TRBD1 or TRBD2 (5 bases each). This CDR3 contains 13 residues. V gave up 7 bases and J gave up 7 bases, with 14 bases separating them. Germline CDR1 SGHRS, CDR2 YFSETQ. Looking up the rest from reference TRBV5-1 and TRBJ2-2 gives the full variable domain: KAGVTQTPRYLIKTRGQQVTLSCSPISGHRSVSWYQQTPGQGLQFLFEYFSETQRNKGNFPGRFSGRQFSNSRSEMNVSTLELGDSALYLCASAPGTIGELFFGEGSRLTVL.

This chain uses TRBV5-6 with TRBJ1-1; 7 bases line up with TRBD1. In germline, CDR1 is SGHDT, CDR2 YYEEEE. J lost 7 bases, V lost 4 bases, and 7 bases had no gene match. The CDR3 runs 13 residues. The CDR3 spells CASSKMRDSEAFF. The DNA for the CDR3 is TGTGCCAGCAGCAAAATGAGGGACAGTGAAGCTTTCTTT.

This clonotype appeared many times. This sequence joins TRBV5-6 and TRBJ2-3; 9 nucleotides match TRBD1. The V segment lost 3 bases and the J segment 3 bases; nucleotides outside the gene matches: 5. CDR3 length: 15 amino acids. The germline CDR1 and CDR2 sequences are SGHDT and YYEEEE. CDR3 bases: TGTGCCAGCAGCTATGGGACAGGGCGGACAGATACGCAGTATTTT. This sequence encodes CASSYGTGRTDTQYF. Complete variable domain (other parts from reference TRBV5-6 and TRBJ2-3): DAGVTQSPTHLIKTRGQQVTLRCSPKSGHDTVSWYQQALGQGPQFIFQYYEEEERQRGNFPDRFSGHQFPNYSSELNVNALLLGDSALYLCASSYGTGRTDTQYFGPGTRLTVL.

In its sample, this clonotype was seen many times. The chain combines TRBV28 with TRBJ2-7; D is possibly TRBD1 or TRBD2 (5 bases each). CDR1 is MDHEN and CDR2 is SYDVKM in the germline V gene. With 3 bases removed from V and 0 bases from J, the gap between germline ends came to 12 bases. This CDR3 is built from 15 residues. This chain's CDR3 is CASSLGVPSSYEQYF. The CDR3 bases are TGTGCCAGCAGTTTGGGGGTCCCGAGCTCCTACGAGCAGTACTTC.